One and the same sample provided the 3 T cell receptor beta chains below, sequenced in a study of blood T cell repertoires in COVID-19. The assay was immunoSEQ multiplex PCR, and TCRdb's table has in-frame clones only and misses some. The sample consists of under 85,000 clones, more than 65% of them appearing once. Sequencing input: peripheral blood. The receptor source for this set is a man aged 50-59 years with acute or convalescent COVID-19.

This clone was seen a single time. The CDR3: CASSLGSGGNYGYTF. In DNA form, the CDR3 reads TGTGCCAGCAGCTTGGGGTCAGGGGGTAACTATGGCTACACCTTC. The chain employs TRBV5-4 and TRBJ1-2; 7 bases are shared with TRBD1. CDR3 length: 15 residues. The germline gives CDR1 SGHNT, CDR2 YYREEE (reference sequence). V lost 0 bases and J lost 1; bases outside the gene matches: 3. The entire variable domain, with the rest obtained from reference TRBV5-4 and TRBJ1-2, is as follows: ETGVTQSPTHLIKTRGQQVTLRCSSQSGHNTVSWYQQALGQGPQFIFQYYREEENGRGNFPPRFSGLQFPNYSSELNVNALELDDSALYLCASSLGSGGNYGYTFGSGTRLTVV.

Turning to this clone: Other DNA sequences in this specimen translate into the identical CDR3. This sequence joins TRBV9 and TRBJ2-7; a weak D match, TRBD2 (6 bases). The V end lost 0 bases, the J end lost 2 bases, and 6 bases lay between the germline ends. In germline, CDR1 is SGDLS, CDR2 YYNGEE. The CDR3 extends over 13 amino acids. CDR3 sequence: CASSVGGTYEQYF. The CDR3 bases are TGTGCCAGCAGCGTAGGCGGGACCTACGAGCAGTACTTC.

The rearrangement uses TRBV6-5 and TRBJ1-5; D uncertain. The CDR3 spans 15 residues. The V gene lost 6 bases and the J gene lost 0 bases, with 12 bases spanning the gap. Per the germline V gene, CDR1 is MNHEY and CDR2 is SVGAGI. The CDR3 loop is CASSRSRDSNQPQHF. CDR3 coding DNA: TGTGCCAGCAGCAGATCGAGGGATAGCAATCAGCCCCAGCATTTT.